These 27 T cell receptor beta chains were all obtained from the same sample, sequenced in a study of early T cells in non-severe SARS-CoV-2 infection. Via MiXCR, TCRdb re-called the 5' RACE reads, giving one row per CDR3 protein. The table includes 45,000 to 55,000 distinct CDR3 sequences, about 6.2% detected once. The sample taken for sequencing was whole blood. Every receptor here comes from an adult who was a healthcare worker with PCR-confirmed SARS-CoV-2 infection or an uninfected control (not recorded which).

V is TRBV27 and J is TRBJ1-4; no definite D call. Germline V gene lookup returns CDR1 MNHEY and CDR2 SMNVEV (reference sequence). The V end was cut by 2 bases, the J end by 4 bases, with 8 bases between. This CDR3 spans 14 amino acids. CDR3 sequence (DNA): TGTGCCAGCAGTTTACAGGACGGTAATGAAAAACTGTTTTTT. Protein: CASSLQDGNEKLFF.

This clonotype has a count of ten or more. J is TRBJ1-6 and V is TRBV3-1; D is unclear. V lost 0 bases to trimming and J lost 7 bases, with 10 bases between them. The CDR3 length is 15 residues. Germline V lookup: CDR1 LGHDT, CDR2 YNNKEL (reference sequence). CDR3 nucleotide sequence: TGTGCCAGCAGCCAAGATCGTGGCACCAATTCACCCCTCCACTTT. Translation gives CASSQDRGTNSPLHF. The complete variable domain, with remaining parts taken from reference TRBV3-1 and TRBJ1-6, reads DTAVSQTPKYLVTQMGNDKSIKCEQNLGHDTMYWYKQDSKKFLKIMFSYNNKELIINETVPNRFSPKSPDKAHLNLHINSLELGDSAVYFCASSQDRGTNSPLHFGNGTRLTVT.

This clonotype was seen at least ten times. The chain joins TRBV7-2 to TRBJ2-5; TRBD2 agrees at 11 bases. With 5 bases clipped from V and 0 bases from J, the junction kept 8 bases outside the gene matches. Germline V gene data show CDR1 as SGHTA and CDR2 as FQGNSA. CDR3 length: 17 amino acids. This CDR3 reads CASSPGGLAVYQETQYF. CDR3 DNA sequence: TGTGCCAGCAGCCCGGGGGGACTAGCGGTTTACCAAGAGACCCAGTACTTC.

V gene TRBV7-2 combines with J gene TRBJ2-7; no firm D call. This CDR3 has 14 residues. V lost 2 bases to trimming and J lost 3 bases, with 11 bases between them. CDR1 and CDR2 (germline): SGHTA, FQGNSA. The CDR3, as DNA: TGTGCCAGCAGCTTAACGTCGGACGTCTACGAGCAGTACTTC. Encoded protein: CASSLTSDVYEQYF.

In its sample, this clonotype was seen a few times. This sequence joins TRBV5-1 and TRBJ2-1; 11 bases are shared with TRBD2. The CDR3 is made up of 16 amino acids. The V and J ends lost 0 bases and 8 bases, in that order; junction bases with no gene match: 7. Germline CDR1 and CDR2: SGHRS and YFSETQ. The CDR3 loop reads CASSLAGLAGVDEQFF. The CDR3 DNA reads as TGCGCCAGCAGCTTGGCCGGACTAGCGGGCGTGGATGAGCAGTTCTTC.

A few counts support this clonotype. The V call is TRBV4-3, the J call TRBJ2-3; D uncertain. Germline V gene lookup returns CDR1 LGHNA and CDR2 YSLEER. Trimming left V 3 bases short and J 2 bases short, with 9 bases between. The CDR3 sequence is 14 residues long. The CDR3 protein is CASSQDPYTDTQYF. The CDR3 DNA follows: TGCGCCAGCAGCCAGGACCCTTACACAGATACGCAGTATTTT.

There are many counts of this clonotype. This chain uses TRBV6-2 or TRBV6-3 with TRBJ2-1; the D is unclear. Trimming left V 7 bases short and J 8 bases short, with 12 bases between. This CDR3 comprises 12 residues. Germline CDR1 MNHEY, CDR2 SVGEGT. CDR3 sequence reads: CASTDAWDEQFF. The DNA for the CDR3 is TGTGCCAGCACAGATGCATGGGATGAGCAGTTCTTC.

This clonotype was counted many times. V gene TRBV6-4 combines with J gene TRBJ1-5; D unresolved. Germline V gives CDR1 MRHNA, CDR2 SNTAGT. V lost 6 bases to trimming and J lost 1 base, with 7 bases between them. This CDR3 is 13 amino acids long. The CDR3 DNA is TGTGCCAGCAGCCAAGGCAGCAATCAGCCCCAGCATTTT. Its translation: CASSQGSNQPQHF.

Only a few counts were recorded for this clonotype. The chain joins TRBV11-3 to TRBJ2-3, with no clear D. V dropped 5 bases and J dropped 4 bases, with 16 bases sitting between them. The CDR3 is 15 residues long. Germline V gene sequence: CDR1 SGHNT, CDR2 YENEEA. CDR3 sequence: CASSALGRTSDTQYF. In nucleotides, the CDR3 is TGTGCCAGCAGCGCCCTAGGGCGGACCTCAGATACGCAGTATTTT.

The gene calls are TRBV6-2 or TRBV6-3 and TRBJ2-5; D perhaps matches TRBD1 (5 bases). CDR1 and CDR2 from the germline V gene are MNHEY and SVGEGT. This CDR3 is 15 amino acids long. With 5 bases removed from V and 2 bases from J, the gap between germline ends came to 15 bases. Here the CDR3 reads CASSIRVVGQETQYF. The CDR3 region has the DNA TGTGCCAGCAGTATCAGGGTTGTAGGACAAGAGACCCAGTACTTC.

V and J are TRBV12-3 or TRBV12-4 and TRBJ1-5; TRBD1 matches 8 bases. The CDR3 sequence is 15 residues long. Trimming removed 6 bases from V and 3 bases from J; junction bases left unmatched: 7. CDR3 region: CASSPGQGVNQPQHF. The CDR3 DNA reads TGTGCCAGCAGCCCCGGACAGGGCGTCAATCAGCCCCAGCATTTT.

This clonotype was detected ten times or more. The chain has TRBV20-1 and TRBJ2-7, with D tentatively TRBD2 (6 bases). From germline, CDR1 is DFQATT and CDR2 SNEGSKA (reference sequence). CDR3 length equals 14 residues. V lost 0 bases to trimming and J lost 2 bases, with 11 bases between them. For the CDR3, the DNA is TGCAGTGCTAGAGATCGGGAGTTCACCTACGAGCAGTACTTC. Translation gives CSARDREFTYEQYF.

This clonotype was recorded many times. J is TRBJ1-4 and V is TRBV4-3, with 10 bases aligning to TRBD1. Germline V gene lookup returns CDR1 LGHNA and CDR2 YSLEER. The V and J ends lost 4 bases and 7 bases, in that order; junction bases with no gene match: 3. CDR3 length: 14 amino acids. In DNA form, the CDR3 reads TGCGCCAGCAGCCGAAGACAGGGGGCTGAAAAACTGTTTTTT. It codes for CASSRRQGAEKLFF.

This clonotype was seen more than once but under ten times. This chain links TRBV11-2 with TRBJ2-6; 9 bases are shared with TRBD2. The CDR3 contains 18 residues. Trimming cost V 0 bases and J 0 bases; bases outside gene matches: 3. The germline V gene has CDR1 SGHAT and CDR2 FQNNGV. As DNA, the CDR3 is TGTGCCAGCAGCTTAGAGACTAGCGGACTCTCTGGGGCCAACGTCCTGACTTTC. This translates into CASSLETSGLSGANVLTF.

This clonotype was counted a few times. This chain joins TRBV7-6 and TRBJ2-7; D might be TRBD1 or TRBD2, each matching 5 bases. The V gene lost 5 bases and the J gene lost 4 bases, with 18 bases spanning the gap. Per germline, CDR1 SGHVS and CDR2 FNYEAQ. The CDR3 loop spans 15 amino acids. CDR3 region: CASSIRVGVAYEQYF. CDR3 DNA sequence: TGTGCCAGCAGCATTCGTGTAGGGGTAGCGTACGAGCAGTACTTC. Drawing the rest from reference TRBV7-6 and TRBJ2-7, the complete variable domain is GAGVSQSPRYKVTKRGQDVALRCDPISGHVSLYWYRQALGQGPEFLTYFNYEAQQDKSGLPNDRFSAERPEGSISTLTIQRTEQRDSAMYRCASSIRVGVAYEQYFGPGTRLTVT.

This clonotype was observed at least ten times. The J gene is TRBJ2-1, the V gene TRBV6-5; D is perhaps TRBD1 or TRBD2 (5 bases each). V lost 6 bases and J 5 bases, leaving 17 bases between the germline ends. CDR3 length: 15 amino acids. Germline V gene sequence: CDR1 MNHEY, CDR2 SVGAGI. CDR3 residues: CASRQDRRSDNEQFF. CDR3 nucleotide sequence: TGTGCCAGCAGACAGGACCGGAGGTCTGACAATGAGCAGTTCTTC.

The table lists this clonotype with a few counts. This chain joins TRBV18 and TRBJ1-6, with D hard to call. Germline V gene sequence: CDR1 KGHSH, CDR2 LQKENI. This CDR3 contains 15 residues. The ends were cut back, 3 bases at V and 7 bases at J, with 13 bases in the middle. CDR3 region: CASSPPGGRNSPLHF. The CDR3 DNA reads TGTGCCAGCTCACCCCCCGGAGGTCGGAATTCACCCCTCCACTTT.

This clonotype has at least ten counts. The chain carries TRBV12-3 or TRBV12-4 and TRBJ2-3; D call uncertain. V was clipped by 4 bases and J by 3 bases, with 8 bases between them. CDR3 length: 13 residues. The CDR3 DNA reads TGTGCCAGCAGTTCCTGGGGTACAGATACGCAGTATTTT. Its protein product is CASSSWGTDTQYF.

This clonotype was seen repeatedly, ten times or more. The J gene is TRBJ2-2, the V gene TRBV11-2, with D possibly TRBD1 on 5 matching bases. V lost 5 bases and J 6 bases, leaving 19 bases between the germline ends. The V gene's germline CDR1 is SGHAT and CDR2 FQNNGV. The CDR3 totals 16 residues. CDR3 coding DNA: TGTGCCAGCAGCGCGATGGGGCTCAGATCCGCCGGGGAGCTGTTTTTT. This encodes CASSAMGLRSAGELFF. Using reference TRBV11-2 and TRBJ2-2 for the parts outside the CDR3, the full variable domain is EAGVAQSPRYKIIEKRQSVAFWCNPISGHATLYWYQQILGQGPKLLIQFQNNGVVDDSQLPKDRFSAERLKGVDSTLKIQPAKLEDSAVYLCASSAMGLRSAGELFFGEGSRLTVL.

Only a few counts were recorded for this clonotype. The V call is TRBV5-4, the J call TRBJ1-1; D is uncertain. The CDR3 is 15 residues long. Germline V lookup: CDR1 SGHNT, CDR2 YYREEE (reference sequence). Trimming stripped 0 bases from V and 1 base from J, with 10 bases between. CDR3 in amino acids: CASSLAGRGNTEAFF. As DNA, the CDR3 is TGTGCCAGCAGCTTGGCGGGTCGGGGGAACACTGAAGCTTTCTTT.

This clonotype has a handful of counts. The chain has TRBV7-3 and TRBJ2-2; D remains ambiguous. The V and J ends lost 3 bases and 4 bases respectively, with 6 bases between them. Germline assignment: CDR1 SGHTA and CDR2 FQGTGA. The CDR3 spans 13 residues. The CDR3 spells CASSLDATGELFF. CDR3 DNA sequence: TGTGCCAGCAGCTTGGACGCCACCGGGGAGCTGTTTTTT.

Ten or more counts support this clonotype. The chain is built from TRBV11-3 and TRBJ2-1, with 7 bases aligning to TRBD2. The CDR3 is 15 amino acids. V gave up 4 bases and J gave up 6 bases; unmatched junction bases: 9. The germline V gene has CDR1 SGHNT and CDR2 YENEEA. CDR3 residues: CASSSQRGTGNEQFF. As DNA, the CDR3 is TGTGCCAGCAGCTCCCAGCGGGGCACGGGCAATGAGCAGTTCTTC.

This clonotype was detected ten times or more. DNA of the CDR3: TGCGCCAGCAGTAGAGACAGTTATAATTCACCCCTCCACTTT. It is translated as CASSRDSYNSPLHF. The chain is built from TRBV10-2 and TRBJ1-6, with TRBD1 as a possible D gene (5 bases). From germline, CDR1 is WSHSY and CDR2 SAAADI. The CDR3 loop spans 14 amino acids. Trimming stripped 5 bases from V and 4 bases from J, with 9 bases between.

This clonotype was recorded at least ten times. The genes are TRBV2 and TRBJ2-6, with D hard to call. Germline V lookup: CDR1 SNHLY, CDR2 FYNNEI. V lost 10 bases and J lost 0, with 10 bases in between. The CDR3 is 14 amino acids. The CDR3: CATKRDSGANVLTF. The CDR3 DNA reads as TGTGCCACAAAGAGAGACTCTGGGGCCAACGTCCTGACTTTC.

This clonotype was seen ten or more times. The V gene is TRBV9, the J gene TRBJ2-1, with D possibly being TRBD2 (6 bases). The V gene lost 0 bases and the J gene lost 5 bases, with 12 bases spanning the gap. This CDR3 is built from 15 residues. Germline V gives CDR1 SGDLS, CDR2 YYNGEE. This chain's CDR3 is CASSVVGLSHNEQFF. The CDR3, as DNA: TGTGCCAGCAGCGTAGTAGGACTATCCCACAATGAGCAGTTCTTC.

This clonotype was counted many times. The chain couples TRBV5-5 to TRBJ2-5, with 8 bases that match TRBD1. CDR3 length: 13 residues. The junction had 4 bases not matched to a gene; V was cut back by 0 bases and J by 9 bases. Germline assignment: CDR1 SGHKS and CDR2 YYEKEE (reference sequence). The CDR3 protein is CASSLGTGSPQYF. As DNA, the CDR3 is TGTGCCAGCAGCTTGGGGACAGGGTCTCCCCAGTACTTC. Full variable domain (outside the CDR3, taken from reference TRBV5-5 and TRBJ2-5): DAGVTQSPTHLIKTRGQQVTLRCSPISGHKSVSWYQQVLGQGPQFIFQYYEKEERGRGNFPDRFSARQFPNYSSELNVNALLLGDSALYLCASSLGTGSPQYFGPGTRLLVL.

This clonotype was observed many times. The chain joins TRBV11-2 to TRBJ1-2, with D uncertain. The CDR3 is 13 amino acids. Germline lookup yields CDR1 SGHAT and CDR2 FQNNGV. Trimming took 3 bases from V and 1 from J, leaving 6 bases between them. Written as DNA, the CDR3 is TGTGCCAGCAGCTTCGGACTTAACTATGGCTACACCTTC. Its protein product is CASSFGLNYGYTF.